This entry describes one T cell receptor (beta chain). Its target is not known. The CDR3 end shows no conserved phenylalanine or tryptophan, and so a read error is likely. This sample is drawn from a study of regulatory T cells in long-lasting Graves disease. Findings of the study overall: When disease was persistent, TRBV28, TRBJ1-2 and TRBJ2-5 were the favored segments.

This CDR3 is built from 12 residues. Trimming shortened V by 6 bases and J by 8 bases, and 13 bases separated the two germline ends. Time point meaning: persistent/refractory GD, antithyroid drugs over 5 years with positive TRAb. RNA extracted from PBMCs served as the sequencing template. iRepertoire HTBI primers and Arm-PCR of CDR3 regions built TCR beta libraries. TCRdb independently ran MiXCR on the multiplex PCR reads; one entry per CDR3 protein. This repertoire shows about 300,000 distinct CDR3 sequences, around 23% found once; its top ten account for 56%. The TCR was taken from a female donor with Graves disease. This sample comprised peripheral blood mononuclear cells (PBMCs), obtained when the disease was refractory, from a patient treated with antithyroid drugs. V usage is TRBV12-3 or TRBV12-4 and J usage is TRBJ1-1; no clear D gene. Here the CDR3 reads CASRSGFGEAFI. In DNA form, the CDR3 reads TGTGCCAGCAGGTCGGGGTTTGGCGAAGCTTTCATT.